Following are 19 T cell receptor beta chains from one sample sequenced in a study of shared clonotypes between healthy human individuals. The naive CD8 fraction comprised CD45RO-negative cells positively selected for CCR7 and excluded terminally differentiated effector memory CD45RA+ cells. Data came from immunoSEQ multiplex PCR; TCRdb stores just in-frame clones and leaves some out. This table holds about 600,000 clones, 95% to 96% found once. Sequencing was performed on naive CD8+ T cells sorted from blood. The receptors were sampled from a young woman in good health.

The CDR3 DNA reads TGTGCCAGCAGCCCCACTGAAATAGCGGGCGGAAGATCCTACAATGAGCAGTTCTTC. This encodes CASSPTEIAGGRSYNEQFF. This rearrangement joins TRBV7-9 to TRBJ2-1; 7 bases line up with TRBD2. J gave up 1 base and V 5 bases, and 17 bases lay outside the gene matches. CDR1 SEHNR and CDR2 FQNEAQ come from the germline V gene (reference sequence). This CDR3 region has 19 residues. The whole variable domain, remainder taken from reference TRBV7-9 and TRBJ2-1, is DTGVSQNPRHKITKRGQNVTFRCDPISEHNRLYWYRQTLGQGPEFLTYFQNEAQLEKSRLLSDRFSAERPKGSFSTLEIQRTEQGDSAMYLCASSPTEIAGGRSYNEQFFGPGTRLTVL.

In its sample, this clone was seen a few times. The rearrangement links TRBV29-1 to TRBJ1-1; no clear D. The germline V gene encodes CDR1 SQVTM and CDR2 ANQGSEA. This CDR3 is 11 amino acids long. V lost 0 bases to trimming and J lost 5 bases, with 4 bases between them. The CDR3 sequence is CSVEDGTEAFF. DNA for the CDR3: TGCAGCGTTGAAGATGGAACTGAAGCTTTCTTT.

The J gene is TRBJ2-5, the V gene TRBV25-1, with 15 bases aligning to TRBD2. The CDR3 covers 15 residues. Unmatched junction bases numbered 2, after V lost 4 bases and J lost 5 bases. The germline V gene encodes CDR1 MGHDK and CDR2 SYGVNS. In DNA, the CDR3 is TGTGCCAGCAGTGTGGGGACTAGCGGGAGGGAGACCCAGTACTTC. It encodes CASSVGTSGRETQYF.

This clone has just one count. The chain combines TRBV6-5 with TRBJ2-7, with D uncertain. Trimming took 2 bases from V and 2 from J, leaving 13 bases between them. The CDR3 loop spans 15 amino acids. Germline V gene sequence: CDR1 MNHEY, CDR2 SVGAGI. CDR3 coding DNA: TGTGCCAGCAGTTACGGACGAGTTGGGCCCTACGAGCAGTACTTC. Encoded protein: CASSYGRVGPYEQYF.

On this clone itself: Other DNA sequences in the sample encode the same CDR3. This rearrangement joins TRBV19 to TRBJ2-3; TRBD1 matches at 9 bases. CDR1 is LNHDA and CDR2 is SQIVND in the germline V gene (reference sequence). The CDR3 loop spans 14 amino acids. V was pared by 5 bases and J by 4 bases, with 4 bases of the junction left unmatched. The CDR3 spells CASSPGQGADTQYF. CDR3 DNA: TGTGCCAGTAGTCCGGGACAGGGCGCAGATACGCAGTATTTT.

The rearrangement links TRBV28 to TRBJ1-3; D ambiguous. V was trimmed by 6 bases and J by 0 bases, leaving 12 bases between them. The CDR3 spans 15 residues. Per germline, CDR1 MDHEN and CDR2 SYDVKM. The CDR3 loop is CASSPDFSSGNTIYF. The DNA for the CDR3 is TGTGCCAGCAGCCCGGACTTTTCCTCTGGAAACACCATATATTTT.

This chain links TRBV4-1 with TRBJ2-7; 8 bases fit TRBD2. Germline CDR1 is MGHRA and CDR2 is YSYEKL. V was clipped by 1 base and J by 2 bases; unmatched bases: 7. CDR3 length equals 16 residues. CDR3 protein: CASSQVSSGGTYEQYF. CDR3 nucleotides: TGCGCCAGCAGCCAAGTTTCCAGCGGGGGTACCTACGAGCAGTACTTC.

This clone was observed once. The chain uses TRBV9 and TRBJ1-1; no definite D call. Trimming removed 0 bases from V and 8 bases from J, with 11 bases in between. The germline V gene encodes CDR1 SGDLS and CDR2 YYNGEE. The CDR3 is made up of 13 amino acids. CDR3 sequence: CASSVGMGEEAFF. In DNA, the CDR3 is TGTGCCAGCAGCGTAGGAATGGGAGAGGAAGCTTTCTTT.

Points on this clone: The identical CDR3 is also encoded by other nucleotide sequences in the sample. DNA of the CDR3: TGTGCCAGCAGTTACTCTCCAGGGAATACCGGGGAGCTGTTTTTT. This encodes CASSYSPGNTGELFF. The gene calls are TRBV6-5 and TRBJ2-2; D may be TRBD1 (5 bases). Germline lookup yields CDR1 MNHEY and CDR2 SVGAGI. The CDR3 consists of 15 residues. The ends were cut back, 0 bases at V and 5 bases at J, with 10 bases in the middle.

This chain joins TRBV5-1 and TRBJ2-5; unclear D gene. This CDR3 has 15 residues. Deletions cut 0 bases from V and 1 base from J, with 10 bases between. The germline V gene encodes CDR1 SGHRS and CDR2 YFSETQ. CDR3: CASSLGTDSQETQYF. The DNA for the CDR3 is TGCGCCAGCAGCTTGGGAACAGATTCCCAAGAGACCCAGTACTTC. Based on the CDR3 plus reference TRBV5-1 and TRBJ2-5, the full variable domain is KAGVTQTPRYLIKTRGQQVTLSCSPISGHRSVSWYQQTPGQGLQFLFEYFSETQRNKGNFPGRFSGRQFSNSRSEMNVSTLELGDSALYLCASSLGTDSQETQYFGPGTRLLVL.

CDR3 sequence reads: CASSQEAENTGELFF. The CDR3 DNA sequence: TGTGCCAGCAGCCAAGAGGCGGAGAACACCGGGGAGCTGTTTTTT. The V call is TRBV4-2, the J call TRBJ2-2; D remains unclear. Trimming shortened V by 0 bases and J by 1 base, and 6 bases separated the two germline ends. CDR1 and CDR2 (germline): LGHNA, YNFKEQ. CDR3 length equals 15 residues.

The chain uses TRBV27 and TRBJ2-7; a possible D gene is TRBD1 (6 bases). Germline V gives CDR1 MNHEY, CDR2 SMNVEV (reference sequence). The CDR3 is 14 residues long. Trimming stripped 3 bases from V and 3 bases from J, with 12 bases between. CDR3 coding DNA: TGTGCCAGCAGTTTTTACGCAGGGGACTACGAGCAGTACTTC. Residues: CASSFYAGDYEQYF.

On this clone: The sample holds other DNA sequences that translate to the same CDR3. The rearrangement uses TRBV28 and TRBJ2-7; D unclear. CDR1 and CDR2 (germline): MDHEN, SYDVKM. This CDR3 region has 11 residues. V lost 3 bases to trimming and J lost 7 bases, with 7 bases between them. The CDR3 coding sequence is TGTGCCAGCAGTTTCAGTGGGGAGCAGTACTTC. It yields the protein CASSFSGEQYF.

This clone occurred a few times. The genes are TRBV5-6 and TRBJ1-2; a possible D gene is TRBD1 (5 bases). The length of the CDR3 is 13 residues. V was shortened by 5 bases and J by 6 bases, with 14 bases between the two germline ends. Germline lookup yields CDR1 SGHDT and CDR2 YYEEEE. The CDR3 reads CASRSQGGNGYTF. The CDR3 bases are TGTGCCAGCAGATCCCAGGGTGGGAATGGCTACACCTTC.

Only one count was recorded for this clone. The chain links TRBV29-1 to TRBJ1-1; TRBD1 agrees at 7 bases. V lost 0 bases and J lost 0; bases outside the gene matches: 7. The CDR3 is 16 amino acids. The germline CDR1 and CDR2 sequences are SQVTM and ANQGSEA. The chain's CDR3 is CSVEDPETGMNTEAFF. DNA for the CDR3: TGCAGCGTTGAAGATCCGGAGACAGGGATGAACACTGAAGCTTTCTTT.

The chain combines TRBV19 with TRBJ2-7, with 10 bases that match TRBD1. The CDR3 consists of 14 residues. Germline V gene data show CDR1 as LNHDA and CDR2 as SQIVND (reference sequence). V dropped 3 bases and J dropped 4; count of bases not matched to a gene: 3. The chain's CDR3 is CASSIGTGEYEQYF. For the CDR3, the DNA is TGTGCCAGTAGTATTGGGACAGGGGAATACGAGCAGTACTTC.

The CDR3 DNA follows: TGCGCCAGCTCCCCAGACAGGGGGATAGGGATGAACACTGAAGCTTTCTTT. Amino acids: CASSPDRGIGMNTEAFF. The V and J genes are TRBV23-1 and TRBJ1-1, with TRBD1 matching 9 bases. TRBV23-1 is annotated as an ORF whose role is uncertain. With 8 bases clipped from V and 0 bases from J, the junction kept 13 bases outside the gene matches. The CDR3 totals 17 residues.

The rearrangement links TRBV6-1 to TRBJ1-3; 7 bases fit TRBD1. The CDR3 length is 15 residues. The V gene's germline CDR1 is MNHNS and CDR2 SASEGT. Trimming removed 3 bases from V and 3 bases from J; junction bases left unmatched: 5. CDR3 DNA sequence: TGTGCCAGCAGTGAGCTCAGGGGGGGTGGAAACACCATATATTTT. Residues: CASSELRGGGNTIYF.

The chain has TRBV9 and TRBJ2-7; D call uncertain. Trimming left V 0 bases short and J 4 bases short, with 11 bases between. CDR3 size: 14 residues. CDR1 SGDLS and CDR2 YYNGEE come from the germline V gene. This CDR3 reads CASSVDGFKYEQYF. The CDR3 nucleotides read TGTGCCAGCAGCGTAGACGGGTTCAAGTACGAGCAGTACTTC.